The text below deals with one TCR beta chain. Its antigen remains unidentified. There are no base qualities to consult, and no much larger clone falls within one base. This sample was taken from a study of T-cell memory formation after mild COVID-19 (dated by TCRdb to the early 2020s). About the study as a whole: Most TCR sequence clusters were specific to one of the two donors. In two donors, T-cell clones that expanded and contracted after mild COVID-19 were tracked by sequencing TCRalpha and TCRbeta repertoires over time. Two young, previously healthy adult volunteers made up the cohort, one male and one female. The full study reports these points: Some responding clones were found in pre-infection memory, which suggests that pre-existing cross-reactive memory T cells took part in the SARS-CoV-2 response. SARS-CoV-2 specificity of the second-wave clones peaking on day 37 was not confirmed. Clones that contracted from day 15 to 85 showed balanced CD4/CD8 phenotypes, whereas a second wave of clones that expanded from day 15 to 37 leaned towards CD4+. Only two mild cases were covered by the study, and larger cohorts that include severe cases with pre-infection samples were considered necessary. Contracting CD4+ clones were located mainly in the CM and EM memory subsets, whereas CD8+ clones were found to be enriched in EMRA.

V is pruned by 6 bases and J by 4 bases, leaving 3 bases of the junction without a gene match. From the cysteine up to the phenylalanine, the CDR3 has a length of 15 residues. The CDR3 DNA has 45 bases and is translated from base 1. The sample was run on an Illumina NovaSeq 6000. cDNA libraries for TCRalpha and TCRbeta were prepared by 5'RACE using constant-segment primers, with sample barcodes and unique molecular identifiers added. RNA was extracted from every sample with Trizol reagent. The libraries were amplified in two PCR steps, and the second step added a second sample barcode and Illumina TruSeq adapters. Sequencing of libraries was performed on an Illumina NovaSeq with 2 x 150 bp paired-end reads. Per the source publication's procedure: Reads were demultiplexed and collapsed into UMI-guided consensus sequences with migec v1.2.7. Using mixcr v2.1.11, UMI consensuses were aligned to TRA and TRB V and J templates and then assembled into clonotypes. A clonotype was counted as expanded or contracted only if both edgeR and NoisET called the change significant, with noise models trained on biological replicates. For edgeR calls, a false discovery rate-adjusted p below 0.01 and a log2 fold-change threshold of 1 were applied. As an exploratory analysis of dynamics, max-normalized trajectories of the 1000 most abundant clonotypes were examined with PCA combined with hierarchical clustering. Each responding clone was given a CD4 or CD8 phenotype based on the CD4+ and CD8+ repertoires, which had been sequenced separately. The raw public data were reprocessed by TCRdb itself: fastp quality trimming at Q25, MiXCR clonotype calling, in-frame beta chains only. Identical CDR3 protein sequences are pooled into one entry, listed with their most common genes and DNA. TCRdb, rather than the study authors, made the V and J calls. A total of 450,000 to 650,000 distinct CDR3 sequences appear in this sample, 20% to 25% of them only once. Roughly 9.1% of the sample is taken by the ten largest.

PBMCs were isolated by Ficoll-Paque density gradient centrifugation. The receptor was derived from an adult woman who had mild COVID-19 (a few samples of this study predate the infection). The sample titles of this study are shuffled in the database, so cell type and time point are left out; the donor was told from shared clones. The rearranged chain carries TRBV12-3 or TRBV12-4 and TRBJ2-1; 13 bases in the junction line up with TRBD2. The sequenced sample consisted of PBMCs or a T cell subset sorted from them (not recorded which). The sequence in DNA is TGTGCCAGCAGACGGACTAGCGGGAGTTACAATGAGCAGTTCTTC. Its protein reads: CASRRTSGSYNEQFF.